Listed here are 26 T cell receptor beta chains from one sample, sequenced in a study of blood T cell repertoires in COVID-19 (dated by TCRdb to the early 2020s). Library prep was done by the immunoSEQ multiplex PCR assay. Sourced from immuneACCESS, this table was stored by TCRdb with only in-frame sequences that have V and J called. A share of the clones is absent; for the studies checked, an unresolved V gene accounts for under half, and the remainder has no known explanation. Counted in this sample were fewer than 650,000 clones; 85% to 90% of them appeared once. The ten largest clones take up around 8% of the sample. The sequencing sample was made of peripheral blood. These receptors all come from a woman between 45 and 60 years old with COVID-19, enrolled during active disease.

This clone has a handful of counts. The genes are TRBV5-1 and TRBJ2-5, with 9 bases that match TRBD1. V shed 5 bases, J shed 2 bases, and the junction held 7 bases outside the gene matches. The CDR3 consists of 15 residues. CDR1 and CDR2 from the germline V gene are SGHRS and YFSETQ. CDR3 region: CASRSGTGQQETQYF. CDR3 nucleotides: TGCGCCAGCAGGTCCGGGACAGGGCAGCAAGAGACCCAGTACTTC.

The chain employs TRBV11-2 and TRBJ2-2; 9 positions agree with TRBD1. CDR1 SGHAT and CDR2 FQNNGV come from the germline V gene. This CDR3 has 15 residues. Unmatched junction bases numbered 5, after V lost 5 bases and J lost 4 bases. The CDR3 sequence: CASSRGTGSTGELFF. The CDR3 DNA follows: TGTGCCAGCAGCCGAGGGACAGGGAGCACCGGGGAGCTGTTTTTT.

For the CDR3, the DNA is TGTGCCGGTAGACAGGGGGTTATACGAGATACGCAGTATTTT. The encoded protein is CAGRQGVIRDTQYF. V usage is TRBV2 and J usage is TRBJ2-3, with TRBD1 matching 9 bases. There are 14 residues in the CDR3. V lost 11 bases, J lost 5 bases, and 11 bases stayed unmatched. The V gene's germline CDR1 is SNHLY and CDR2 FYNNEI.

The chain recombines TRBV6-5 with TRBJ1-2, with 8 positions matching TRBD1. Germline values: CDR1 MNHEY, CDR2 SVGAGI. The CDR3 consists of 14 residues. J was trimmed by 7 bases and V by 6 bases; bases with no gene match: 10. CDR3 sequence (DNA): TGTGCCAGCAGCACAGGGGGATCCGGACGTGGCTACACCTTC. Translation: CASSTGGSGRGYTF.

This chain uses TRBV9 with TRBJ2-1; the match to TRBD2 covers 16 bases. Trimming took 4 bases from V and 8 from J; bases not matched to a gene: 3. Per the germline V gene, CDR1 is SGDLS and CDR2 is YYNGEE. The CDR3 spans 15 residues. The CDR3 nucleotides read TGTGCCAGCAGCCCCGGGACTAGCGGGGGGGATGAGCAGTTCTTC. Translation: CASSPGTSGGDEQFF.

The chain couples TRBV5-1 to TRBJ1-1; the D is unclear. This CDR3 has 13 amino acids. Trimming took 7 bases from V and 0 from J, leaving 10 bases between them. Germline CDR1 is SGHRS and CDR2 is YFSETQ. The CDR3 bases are TGCGCCAGCCGACTGGTCCTGAACACTGAAGCTTTCTTT. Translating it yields CASRLVLNTEAFF.

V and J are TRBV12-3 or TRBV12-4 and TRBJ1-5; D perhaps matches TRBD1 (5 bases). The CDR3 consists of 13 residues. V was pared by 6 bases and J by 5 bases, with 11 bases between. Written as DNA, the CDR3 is TGTGCCAGCAGCCGGGGGGGGGATCAGCCCCAGCATTTT. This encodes CASSRGGDQPQHF.

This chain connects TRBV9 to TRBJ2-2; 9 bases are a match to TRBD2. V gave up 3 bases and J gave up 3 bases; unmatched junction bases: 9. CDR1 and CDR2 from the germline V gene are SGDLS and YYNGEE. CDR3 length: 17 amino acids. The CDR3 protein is CASSGPVAGEDTGELFF. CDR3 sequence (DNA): TGTGCCAGCAGCGGACCAGTAGCGGGGGAGGACACCGGGGAGCTGTTTTTT.

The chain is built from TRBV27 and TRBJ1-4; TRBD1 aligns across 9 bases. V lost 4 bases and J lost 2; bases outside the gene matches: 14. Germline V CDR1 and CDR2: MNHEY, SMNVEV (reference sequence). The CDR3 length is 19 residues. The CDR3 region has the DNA TGTGCCAGCAGTTCGGTCCCGGGACAGGGACTGCAGACTAATGAAAAACTGTTTTTT. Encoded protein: CASSSVPGQGLQTNEKLFF.

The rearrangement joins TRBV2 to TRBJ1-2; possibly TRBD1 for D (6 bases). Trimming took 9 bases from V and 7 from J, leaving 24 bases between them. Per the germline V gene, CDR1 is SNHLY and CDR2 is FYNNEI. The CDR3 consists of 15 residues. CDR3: CASPEGVSEVSGYTF. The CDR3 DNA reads TGTGCCAGTCCTGAGGGGGTCAGTGAAGTAAGTGGCTACACCTTC.

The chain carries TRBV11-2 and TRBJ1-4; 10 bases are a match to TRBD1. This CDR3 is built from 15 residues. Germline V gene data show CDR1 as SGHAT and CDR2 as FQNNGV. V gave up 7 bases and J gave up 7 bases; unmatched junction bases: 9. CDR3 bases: TGTGCCAGCACCGATTCCGGGACAGGGGCTGAAAAACTGTTTTTT. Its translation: CASTDSGTGAEKLFF.

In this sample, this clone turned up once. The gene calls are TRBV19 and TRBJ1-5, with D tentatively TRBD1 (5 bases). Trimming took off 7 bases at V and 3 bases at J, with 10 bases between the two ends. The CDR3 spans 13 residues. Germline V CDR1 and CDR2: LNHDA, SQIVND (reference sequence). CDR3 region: CASTDNNNQPQHF. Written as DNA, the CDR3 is TGTGCCAGTACGGACAACAACAATCAGCCCCAGCATTTT.

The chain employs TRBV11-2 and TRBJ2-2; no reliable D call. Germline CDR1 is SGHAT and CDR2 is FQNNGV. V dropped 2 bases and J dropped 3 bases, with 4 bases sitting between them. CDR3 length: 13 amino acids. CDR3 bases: TGTGCCAGCAGCTTATCATACACCGGGGAGCTGTTTTTT. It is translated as CASSLSYTGELFF.

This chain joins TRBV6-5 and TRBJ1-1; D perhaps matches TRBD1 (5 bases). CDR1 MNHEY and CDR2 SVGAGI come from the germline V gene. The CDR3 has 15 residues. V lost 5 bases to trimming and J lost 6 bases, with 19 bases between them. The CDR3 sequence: CASSTSARADAEAFF. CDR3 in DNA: TGTGCCAGCAGTACGAGCGCCAGGGCCGATGCTGAAGCTTTCTTT.

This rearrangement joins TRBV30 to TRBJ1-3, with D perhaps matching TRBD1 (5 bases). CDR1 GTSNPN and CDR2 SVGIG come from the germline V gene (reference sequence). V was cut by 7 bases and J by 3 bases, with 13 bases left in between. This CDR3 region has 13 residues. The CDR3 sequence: CALQEGFGNTIYF. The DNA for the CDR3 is TGTGCCTTACAGGAAGGTTTTGGAAACACCATATATTTT.

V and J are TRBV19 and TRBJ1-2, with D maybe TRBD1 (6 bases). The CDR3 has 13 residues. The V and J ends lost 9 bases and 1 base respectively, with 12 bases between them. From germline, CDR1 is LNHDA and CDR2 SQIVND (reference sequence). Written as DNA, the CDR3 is TGTGCCAGCTCGACAGGAGATAACTATGGCTACACCTTC. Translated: CASSTGDNYGYTF.

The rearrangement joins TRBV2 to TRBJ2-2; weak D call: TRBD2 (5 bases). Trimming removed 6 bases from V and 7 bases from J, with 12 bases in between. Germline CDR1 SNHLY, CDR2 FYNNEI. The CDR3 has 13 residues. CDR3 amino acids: CASRGLAIGELFF. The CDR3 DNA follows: TGTGCCAGCAGAGGGCTAGCAATCGGGGAGCTGTTTTTT.

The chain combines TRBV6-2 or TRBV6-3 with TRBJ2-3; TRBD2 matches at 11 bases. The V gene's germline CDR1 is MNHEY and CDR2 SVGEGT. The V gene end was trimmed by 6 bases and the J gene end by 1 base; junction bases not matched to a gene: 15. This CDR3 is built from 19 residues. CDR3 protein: CASSLQGLAGGGGTDTQYF. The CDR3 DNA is TGTGCCAGCAGCCTCCAGGGGCTAGCGGGGGGAGGGGGCACAGATACGCAGTATTTT.

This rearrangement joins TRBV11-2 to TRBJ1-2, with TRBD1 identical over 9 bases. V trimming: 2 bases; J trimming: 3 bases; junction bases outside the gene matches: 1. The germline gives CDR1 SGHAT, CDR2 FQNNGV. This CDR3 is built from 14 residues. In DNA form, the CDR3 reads TGTGCCAGCAGCTTAAGGACAGGGGACTATGGCTACACCTTC. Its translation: CASSLRTGDYGYTF.

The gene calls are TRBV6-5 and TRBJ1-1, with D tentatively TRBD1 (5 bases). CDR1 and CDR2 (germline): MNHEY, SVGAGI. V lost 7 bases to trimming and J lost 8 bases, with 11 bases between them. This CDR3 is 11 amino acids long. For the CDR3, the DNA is TGTGCCAGCACTAGGGGCAGGGAAGCTTTCTTT. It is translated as CASTRGREAFF.

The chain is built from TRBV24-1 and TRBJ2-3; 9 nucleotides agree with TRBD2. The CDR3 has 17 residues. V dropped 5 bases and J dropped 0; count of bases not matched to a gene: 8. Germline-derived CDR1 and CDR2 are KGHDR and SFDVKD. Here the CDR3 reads CATSVARRGGSTDTQYF. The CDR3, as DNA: TGTGCCACCAGTGTGGCGCGGCGGGGGGGAAGCACAGATACGCAGTATTTT.

The chain's CDR3 is CASSLGAGGTSSYNEQFF. The CDR3 bases are TGCGCCAGCAGCTTGGGAGCGGGGGGGACAAGCTCCTACAATGAGCAGTTCTTC. The chain uses TRBV5-1 and TRBJ2-1; 10 positions agree with TRBD2. With V trimmed by 0 bases and J by 0 bases, 6 bases remained unmatched. CDR3 length: 18 residues. Germline CDR1 is SGHRS and CDR2 is YFSETQ.

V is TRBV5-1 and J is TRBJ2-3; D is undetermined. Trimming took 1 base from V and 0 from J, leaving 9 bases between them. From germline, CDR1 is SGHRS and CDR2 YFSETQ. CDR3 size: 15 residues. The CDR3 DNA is TGCGCCAGCAGCTTGAATCCACTTAGCACAGATACGCAGTATTTT. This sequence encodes CASSLNPLSTDTQYF.

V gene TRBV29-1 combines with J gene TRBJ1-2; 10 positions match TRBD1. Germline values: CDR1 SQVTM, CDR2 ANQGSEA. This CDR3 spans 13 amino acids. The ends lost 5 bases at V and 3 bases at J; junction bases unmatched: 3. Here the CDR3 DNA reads TGCAGCGTTAGGACAGGGGGGGACTATGGCTACACCTTC. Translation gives CSVRTGGDYGYTF.

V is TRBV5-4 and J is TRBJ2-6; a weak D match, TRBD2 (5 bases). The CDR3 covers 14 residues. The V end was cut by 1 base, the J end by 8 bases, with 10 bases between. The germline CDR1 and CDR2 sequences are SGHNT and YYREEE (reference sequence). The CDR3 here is CASSLNGESNVLTF. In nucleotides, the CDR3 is TGTGCCAGCAGCTTGAACGGGGAATCCAACGTCCTGACTTTC.

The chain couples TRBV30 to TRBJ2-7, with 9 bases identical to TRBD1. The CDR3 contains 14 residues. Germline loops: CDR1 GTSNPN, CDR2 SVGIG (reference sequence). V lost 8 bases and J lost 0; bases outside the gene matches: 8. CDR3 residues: CARSGTGSSYEQYF. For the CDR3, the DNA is TGTGCCCGTTCCGGGACAGGGAGCTCCTACGAGCAGTACTTC.